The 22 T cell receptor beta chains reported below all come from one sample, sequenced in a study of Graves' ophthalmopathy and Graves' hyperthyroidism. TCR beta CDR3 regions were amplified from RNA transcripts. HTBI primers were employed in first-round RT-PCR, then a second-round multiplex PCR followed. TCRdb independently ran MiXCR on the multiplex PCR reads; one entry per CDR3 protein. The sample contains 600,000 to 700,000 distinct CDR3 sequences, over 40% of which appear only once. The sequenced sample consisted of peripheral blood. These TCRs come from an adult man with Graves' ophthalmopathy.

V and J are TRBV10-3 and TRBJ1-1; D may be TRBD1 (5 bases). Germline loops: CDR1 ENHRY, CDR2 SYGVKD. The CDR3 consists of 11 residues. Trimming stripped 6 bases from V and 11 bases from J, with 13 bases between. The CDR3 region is CAIRGTSDAFF. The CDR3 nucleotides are TGTGCCATCAGGGGGACCTCGGACGCTTTCTTT.

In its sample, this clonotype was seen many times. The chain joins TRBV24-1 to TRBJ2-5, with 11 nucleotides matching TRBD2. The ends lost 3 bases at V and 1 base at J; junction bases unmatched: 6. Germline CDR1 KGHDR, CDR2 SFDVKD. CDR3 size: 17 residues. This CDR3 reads CATSDATGTSGQETQYF. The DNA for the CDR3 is TGTGCCACCAGTGATGCAACCGGGACTAGCGGCCAAGAGACCCAGTACTTC.

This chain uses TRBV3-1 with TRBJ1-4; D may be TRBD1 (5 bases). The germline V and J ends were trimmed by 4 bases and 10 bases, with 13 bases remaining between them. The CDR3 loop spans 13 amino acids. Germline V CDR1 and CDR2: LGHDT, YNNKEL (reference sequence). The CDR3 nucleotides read TGTGCCAGCAGCCCCTCGGGGCAACTAAAACTGTTTTTT. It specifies CASSPSGQLKLFF.

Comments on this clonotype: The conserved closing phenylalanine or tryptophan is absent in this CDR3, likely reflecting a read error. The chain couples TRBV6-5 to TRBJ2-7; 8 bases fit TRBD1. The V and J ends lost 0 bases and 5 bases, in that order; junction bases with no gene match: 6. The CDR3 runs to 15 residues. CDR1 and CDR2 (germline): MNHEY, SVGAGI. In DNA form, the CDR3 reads TGTGCCAGCAGTTACTCAAAGACAGGGGAGCACGAGCAGTACCTC. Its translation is CASSYSKTGEHEQYL.

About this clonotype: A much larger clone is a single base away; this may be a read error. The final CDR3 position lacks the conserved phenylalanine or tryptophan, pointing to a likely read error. CDR3 sequence reads: CASSPRQGLGYIGAFS. DNA of the CDR3: TGTGCCAGCAGCCCCCGACAGGGTTTGGGGTACATAGGAGCTTTCTCT. This chain connects TRBV7-8 to TRBJ1-1; 7 positions agree with TRBD1. The CDR3 is 16 residues long. V lost 5 bases to trimming and J lost 10 bases; unmatched junction nucleotides: 19. Germline-derived CDR1 and CDR2 are SGHVS and FQNEAQ.

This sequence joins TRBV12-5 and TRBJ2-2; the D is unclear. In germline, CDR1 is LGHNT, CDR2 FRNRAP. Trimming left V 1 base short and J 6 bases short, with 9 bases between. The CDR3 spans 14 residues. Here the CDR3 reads CASGLEVNPGELFF. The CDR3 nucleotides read TGTGCTAGTGGTTTGGAAGTTAATCCCGGGGAGCTGTTTTTT.

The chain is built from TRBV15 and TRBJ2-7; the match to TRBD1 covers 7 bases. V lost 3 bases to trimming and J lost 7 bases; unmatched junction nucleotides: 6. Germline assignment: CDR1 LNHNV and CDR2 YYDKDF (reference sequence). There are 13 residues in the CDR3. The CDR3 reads CATSRPRQGEQYF. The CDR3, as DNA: TGTGCCACCAGCAGGCCGAGACAGGGTGAGCAGTACTTC.

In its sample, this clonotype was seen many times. The CDR3 here is CASSLGFYEQYF. CDR3 coding DNA: TGTGCCAGCAGCTTAGGGTTCTACGAGCAGTACTTC. This chain uses TRBV7-9 with TRBJ2-7, with D uncertain. The CDR3 is made up of 12 amino acids. CDR1 is SEHNR and CDR2 is FQNEAQ in the germline V gene (reference sequence). Trimming took off 1 base at V and 3 bases at J, with 4 bases between the two ends. Full variable domain (missing parts from reference TRBV7-9 and TRBJ2-7): DTGVSQNPRHKITKRGQNVTFRCDPISEHNRLYWYRQTLGQGPEFLTYFQNEAQLEKSRLLSDRFSAERPKGSFSTLEIQRTEQGDSAMYLCASSLGFYEQYFGPGTRLTVT.

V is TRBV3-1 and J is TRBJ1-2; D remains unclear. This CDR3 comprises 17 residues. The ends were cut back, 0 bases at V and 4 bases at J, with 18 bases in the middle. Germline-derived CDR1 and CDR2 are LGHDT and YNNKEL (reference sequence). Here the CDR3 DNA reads TGTGCCAGCAGCCAAGATAGGTCAGGAGGACTGGGCTATGGCTACACCTTC. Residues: CASSQDRSGGLGYGYTF.

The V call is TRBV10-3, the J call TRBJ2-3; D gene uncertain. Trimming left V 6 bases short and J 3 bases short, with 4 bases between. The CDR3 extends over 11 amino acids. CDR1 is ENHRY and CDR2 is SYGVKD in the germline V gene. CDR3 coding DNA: TGTGCCATCAGCGCAACAGATACGCAGTATTTT. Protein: CAISATDTQYF.

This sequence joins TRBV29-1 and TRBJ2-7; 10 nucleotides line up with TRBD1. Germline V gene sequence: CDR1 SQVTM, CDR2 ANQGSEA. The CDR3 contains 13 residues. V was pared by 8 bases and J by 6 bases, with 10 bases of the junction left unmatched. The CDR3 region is CSLAGTGVGEQYF. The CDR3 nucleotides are TGCAGCTTGGCCGGGACAGGGGTTGGCGAGCAGTACTTC.

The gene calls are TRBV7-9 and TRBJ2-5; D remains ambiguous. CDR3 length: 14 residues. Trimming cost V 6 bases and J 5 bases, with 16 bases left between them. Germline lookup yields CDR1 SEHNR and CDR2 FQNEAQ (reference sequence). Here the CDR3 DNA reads TGTGCCAGCAGTTTATCGACCGGCCTGGAGACCCAGTACTTC. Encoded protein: CASSLSTGLETQYF.

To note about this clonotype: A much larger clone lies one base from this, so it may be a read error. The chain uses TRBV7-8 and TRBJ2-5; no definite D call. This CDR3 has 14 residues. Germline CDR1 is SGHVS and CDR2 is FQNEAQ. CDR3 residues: CAGSPQGPRETQYF. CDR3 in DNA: TGTGCCGGCAGCCCGCAAGGTCCCAGGGAGACCCAGTACTTC.

Here the CDR3 reads CASSCLERARPPGQPQHF. The CDR3 region has the DNA TGTGCCAGCAGTTGTTTGGAGCGGGCTCGGCCTCCGGGTCAGCCCCAGCATTTT. The chain carries TRBV25-1 and TRBJ1-5, with D unclear. This CDR3 region has 18 residues. V gave up 5 bases and J gave up 6 bases, with 26 bases separating them. Germline V gives CDR1 MGHDK, CDR2 SYGVNS.

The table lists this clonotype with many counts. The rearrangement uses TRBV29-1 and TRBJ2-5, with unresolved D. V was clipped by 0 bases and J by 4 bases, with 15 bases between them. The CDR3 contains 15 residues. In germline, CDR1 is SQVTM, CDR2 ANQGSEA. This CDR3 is CSVEDDIGRGETQYF. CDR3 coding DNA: TGCAGCGTTGAAGACGACATAGGACGAGGAGAGACCCAGTACTTC.

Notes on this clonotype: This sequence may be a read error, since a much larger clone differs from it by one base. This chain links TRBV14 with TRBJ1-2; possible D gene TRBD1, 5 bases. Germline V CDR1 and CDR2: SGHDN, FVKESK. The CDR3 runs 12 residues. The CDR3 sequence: CASGQGRDGYTF. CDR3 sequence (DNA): TGTGCCAGCGGCCAGGGACGGGATGGCTACACCTTC.

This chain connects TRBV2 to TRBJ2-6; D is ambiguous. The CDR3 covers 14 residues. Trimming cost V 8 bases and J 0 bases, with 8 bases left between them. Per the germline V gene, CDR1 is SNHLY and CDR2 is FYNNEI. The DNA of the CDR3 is TGTGCCAGCCTTAGCAGCTCTGGGGCCAACGTCCTGACTTTC. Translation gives CASLSSSGANVLTF.

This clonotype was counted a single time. The CDR3 protein is CAISGGQGSYGMNTEAFF. CDR3 sequence (DNA): TGTGCCATCAGTGGAGGACAGGGGTCCTACGGCATGAACACTGAAGCTTTCTTT. The gene calls are TRBV10-3 and TRBJ1-1, with TRBD1 identical over 9 bases. The germline CDR1 and CDR2 sequences are ENHRY and SYGVKD. CDR3 size: 18 residues. V lost 4 bases and J lost 0; bases outside the gene matches: 12.

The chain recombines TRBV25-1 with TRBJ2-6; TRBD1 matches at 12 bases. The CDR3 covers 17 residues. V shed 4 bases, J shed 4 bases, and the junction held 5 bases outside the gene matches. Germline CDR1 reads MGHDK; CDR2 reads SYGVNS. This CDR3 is CASSAPGQGAGANVLTF. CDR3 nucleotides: TGTGCCAGCAGTGCCCCGGGACAGGGGGCCGGGGCCAACGTCCTGACTTTC.

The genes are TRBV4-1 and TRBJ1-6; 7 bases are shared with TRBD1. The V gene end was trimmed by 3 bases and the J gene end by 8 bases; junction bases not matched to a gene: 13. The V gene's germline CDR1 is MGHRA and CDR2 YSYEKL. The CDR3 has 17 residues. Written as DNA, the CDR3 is TGCGCCAGCAGCCACTTGTTTAAGGGACAGAAAGATTCACCCCTCCACTTT. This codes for CASSHLFKGQKDSPLHF.

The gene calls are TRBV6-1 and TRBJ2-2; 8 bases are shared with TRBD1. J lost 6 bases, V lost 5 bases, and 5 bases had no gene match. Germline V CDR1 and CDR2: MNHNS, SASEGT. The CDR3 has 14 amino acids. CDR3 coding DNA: TGTGCCAGCAGTCTACAGGGGGAATCCGGGGAGCTGTTTTTT. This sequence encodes CASSLQGESGELFF.

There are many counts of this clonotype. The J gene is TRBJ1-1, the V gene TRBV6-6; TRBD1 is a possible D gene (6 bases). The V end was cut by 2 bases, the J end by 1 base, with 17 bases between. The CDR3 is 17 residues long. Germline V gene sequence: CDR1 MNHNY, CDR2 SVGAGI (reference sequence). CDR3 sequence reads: CASSYLLAGEGNTEAFF. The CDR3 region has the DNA TGTGCCAGCAGTTACCTTTTGGCAGGGGAAGGGAACACTGAAGCTTTCTTT.